This TCR beta chain was observed in a study of cytomegalovirus exposure and HLA in healthy donors. Whole-study results and caveats: Rare sequences made up most TCRs, while some public TCRs were found in many donors. Researchers reported in a later analysis that common viral pathogens appeared linked to several top clusters.

The study ran its PCR with 60 Vbeta and 13 Jbeta primers. TCRdb's table, derived via immunoSEQ multiplex PCR, lists solely in-frame clones and lacks some. The table includes roughly 100,000 clones, roughly three fifths detected once. On this clone itself: What it recognizes is unknown.

The CDR3 extends over 15 amino acids. Germline V gene data show CDR1 as SNHLY and CDR2 as FYNNEI. The V gene lost 8 bases and the J gene lost 4 bases, with 18 bases spanning the gap. Sequences were obtained from PBMCs. The sequence came from a man between 60 and 70 years old in good health and CMV-seronegative. This rearrangement joins TRBV2 to TRBJ1-5; no clear D. DNA of the CDR3: TGTGCCAGCGAGCCTGACAACCTCCGGAATCAGCCCCAGCATTTT. The encoded protein is CASEPDNLRNQPQHF.